This T cell receptor beta chain was retrieved from a study of T cell responses to AZD1222 COVID-19 vaccine. To note about this clone: Its antigen is still unknown.

Study results and caveats: The peak T cell response came first, and repertoires were sampled only after it. Spike was spanned by vaccine-associated CD4 TCRs, which were dominant at 160-218 and 743-854. Reportedly, nearly half of unique spike TCRs recognized epitopes outside B.1.351/B.1.1.7 mutations. Donors were chiefly white British, with a greater number of females, and clonal diversity was perhaps underestimated.

Germline CDR1 reads LNHNV; CDR2 reads YYDKDF (reference sequence). Deletions cut 3 bases from V and 3 bases from J, with 6 bases between. This CDR3 comprises 14 residues. The method was immunoSEQ multiplex PCR; TCRdb's version includes in-frame clones alone and lacks a portion of them. The sample shows under 150,000 clones, around 93% of them seen only once. The source material was peripheral blood, sampled on day 0 of AZD1222 vaccination. This receptor was identified in an adult in good health. The chain couples TRBV15 to TRBJ1-6; tentative D call: TRBD1 (5 bases). CDR3 sequence: CATSSRGYNSPLHF. Here the CDR3 DNA reads TGTGCCACCAGCAGTAGGGGCTATAATTCACCCCTCCACTTT. Combining the CDR3 with reference TRBV15 and TRBJ1-6 gives the whole variable domain DAMVIQNPRYQVTQFGKPVTLSCSQTLNHNVMYWYQQKSSQAPKLLFHYYDKDFNNEADTPDNFQSRRPNTSFCFLDIRSPGLGDTAMYLCATSSRGYNSPLHFGNGTRLTVT.